This T cell receptor beta chain came from a study of tumor-infiltrating lymphocytes in primary liver carcinoma. At the level of the study: Tumor staging was T1-T3 N0M0; sizes spanned 4.2 to 10 cm across.

With respect to this clonotype: Its antigen remains unknown. A much larger clone is a single base away; this may be a read error.

A constant-region primer served to make TCR beta cDNA from roughly 540 ng total RNA. Three nested multiplex PCR rounds, a slightly modified ARM-PCR method, built the TCR beta libraries. A C-beta reverse primer was combined with TRBV1-TRBV30 forward primers in the first two PCR rounds, and each round had approximately 10 cycles. TCRdb reanalysed the multiplex PCR reads using MiXCR and keeps one entry per CDR3 protein. The data hold 300,000 to 400,000 distinct CDR3 sequences, with about 61% observed a single time. V shed 7 bases and J shed 7 bases, with 11 bases lying between them. The CDR3 is 13 residues long. The germline CDR1 and CDR2 sequences are MNHNS and SASEGT. Germline DNA was also extracted, and blood RNA derived from unsorted whole blood. Patients were treatment-naive with chronic HBV infection. Study results and caveats: Tumors reached a significantly greater top-250-clone fraction than blood did (p = 0.039). Tumor-adjacent and tumor-blood pairs displayed less overlap than did pairs of tumor regions.

This TCR came from a man aged 40-50 years with primary liver carcinoma and hepatitis B virus infection. Input material: peripheral blood. The rearrangement links TRBV6-1 to TRBJ1-6; D gene unclear. Here the CDR3 DNA reads TGTGCCAGCAATGTAGAAGTGAATTCACCCCTCCACTTT. It codes for CASNVEVNSPLHF.